This is a list of T cell receptor beta chains from one sample in a study of blood T cell repertoires in COVID-19. Some clones are missing from TCRdb's copy, which holds only in-frame ones; the method was immunoSEQ multiplex PCR. The profile shows about 81,000 clones, roughly four fifths of them singletons. The sample was peripheral blood. The receptor set was obtained from a human donor in a cohort sampled during active COVID-19. CDR3s include the opening cysteine and the closing phenylalanine or tryptophan. The D gene is left open where the match is weak. Not all rows give a size; the values are once, few, many and, for expanded clones, a class.

D: -; V: TRBV5-4; size: -; J: TRBJ1-1; CDR3: CASSLGTVNTEAFF; DNA: TGTGCCAGCAGCTTGGGGACAGTGAACACTGAAGCTTTCTTT
D: TRBD2; V: TRBV5-1; size: -; J: TRBJ2-5; CDR3: CASSLEASRPGGTQYF; DNA: TGCGCCAGCAGCTTGGAAGCCAGTCGACCGGGAGGGACCCAGTACTTC
D: -; V: TRBV4-1; size: -; J: TRBJ1-1; CDR3: CASSRWTATNTEAFF; DNA: TGCGCCAGCAGCCGGTGGACAGCGACGAACACTGAAGCTTTCTTT
D: TRBD1; V: TRBV6-5; size: -; J: TRBJ1-1; CDR3: CASIHRGGFSEAFF; DNA: TGTGCCAGCATACACAGGGGGGGATTTTCTGAAGCTTTCTTT
D: TRBD1; V: TRBV3-1/TRBV3-2; size: -; J: TRBJ2-7; CDR3: CASKGTGVYEQYF; DNA: TGTGCCAGCAAGGGGACAGGGGTTTACGAGCAGTACTTC
D: -; V: TRBV28; size: -; J: TRBJ1-1; CDR3: CASSPQGSQAFF; DNA: TGTGCCAGCAGTCCCCAGGGAAGTCAAGCTTTCTTT
D: -; V: TRBV2; size: many; J: TRBJ1-6; CDR3: CASSGGGAYNSPLHF; DNA: TGTGCCAGCAGTGGAGGGGGGGCCTATAATTCACCCCTCCACTTT
D: -; V: TRBV5-4; size: few; J: TRBJ1-1; CDR3: CASSFDSMNTEAFF; DNA: TGTGCCAGCAGCTTTGACAGTATGAACACTGAAGCTTTCTTT
D: TRBD1; V: TRBV6-5; size: -; J: TRBJ1-6; CDR3: CASSPGTGVSPLHF; DNA: TGTGCCAGCAGCCCCGGGACAGGGGTCTCACCCCTCCACTTT
D: TRBD1; V: TRBV4-1; size: -; J: TRBJ1-5; CDR3: CASSQYRDRGLGQPQHF; DNA: TGCGCCAGCAGCCAATACCGGGACAGGGGGTTGGGGCAGCCCCAGCATTTT
D: -; V: TRBV12-3/TRBV12-4; size: -; J: TRBJ1-2; CDR3: CASSFTGNGYTF; DNA: TGTGCCAGCAGTTTTACAGGGAATGGCTACACCTTC
D: TRBD1; V: TRBV7-9; size: -; J: TRBJ1-5; CDR3: CASSLGTGHQPQHF; DNA: TGTGCCAGCAGCTTAGGGACAGGGCATCAGCCCCAGCATTTT
D: TRBD2; V: TRBV2; size: -; J: TRBJ2-2; CDR3: CASSRGGATGELFF; DNA: TGTGCCAGCAGTCGCGGGGGAGCCACCGGGGAGCTGTTTTTT
D: TRBD1; V: TRBV29-1; size: -; J: TRBJ1-6; CDR3: CSVATGGSSPLHF; DNA: TGCAGCGTTGCCACAGGGGGTTCTTCACCCCTCCACTTT
D: -; V: TRBV2; size: -; J: TRBJ2-7; CDR3: CASKGSLYEQYF; DNA: TGTGCCAGCAAAGGGAGTCTCTACGAGCAGTACTTC
D: -; V: TRBV29-1; size: -; J: TRBJ1-1; CDR3: CSVAQKNTEAFF; DNA: TGCAGCGTTGCCCAAAAGAACACTGAAGCTTTCTTT
D: -; V: TRBV7-9; size: -; J: TRBJ2-3; CDR3: CASSLDAGQRDTQYF; DNA: TGTGCCAGCAGCTTAGACGCAGGGCAGAGAGATACGCAGTATTTT